This T cell receptor beta chain came from a study of blood T cells in healthy people across ages. Combining a sample-barcoded 5' primer with a J-beta primer mix, a second PCR ran for roughly 7 to 12 cycles. TCRdb ran MiXCR on the 5' RACE reads and lists one entry per CDR3 protein. Altogether hundreds of thousands of distinct CDR3 sequences are present, less than 35% being singletons, with the ten largest covering around 15%. This clonotype was seen a few times. The antigen is not known. Germline V lookup: CDR1 SGHTA, CDR2 FQGNSA. The CDR3 sequence is 13 residues long. The ends were cut back, 6 bases at V and 11 bases at J, with 19 bases in the middle. Study-wide points: The CMV status of each donor remained undetermined, and this could have confounded shifts in expanded clonotypes.

Sequencing was performed on blood. The gene calls are TRBV7-2 and TRBJ1-1; perhaps TRBD1 as D (5 bases). The clonotype was recovered from a woman older than 75 in good health. CDR3 bases: TGTGCCAGCAGTCCAATGCAGGGCGCAGGGGCTTTCTTT. Encoded protein: CASSPMQGAGAFF.